The rows below give T cell receptor beta chains drawn from one sample of a study of CD8 T cells in ankylosing spondylitis. MiXCR, run by TCRdb on the 5' RACE reads, gives a single entry per CDR3 protein. Of roughly 300,000 distinct CDR3 sequences listed, around 7.6% are singletons. Sequences were obtained from blood, either unsorted or a sorted T cell fraction (not recorded which). These receptors were obtained from a male donor with ankylosing spondylitis. Both conserved end residues are part of each CDR3. The order of the fields is D gene, J gene, V gene, clone size, CDR3 protein, CDR3 DNA. The D gene is left open where the match is weak. Clone size is not always given. Where it is, it says once, few, many or a class for expanded clones.

D gene: TRBD2; J gene: TRBJ2-5; V gene: TRBV20-1; clone size: many; CDR3 protein: CSARPGTSGRRTQYF; CDR3 DNA: TGCAGTGCTAGACCCGGGACTAGCGGTAGACGGACCCAGTACTTC
D gene: .; J gene: TRBJ1-3; V gene: TRBV5-1; clone size: few; CDR3 protein: CASSPTDSRSGNTIYF; CDR3 DNA: TGCGCCAGCAGCCCTACCGACAGTCGCTCTGGAAACACCATATATTTT
D gene: .; J gene: TRBJ2-1; V gene: TRBV11-2; clone size: .; CDR3 protein: CASSRTGYEQFF; CDR3 DNA: TGTGCCAGCAGCCGGACCGGCTATGAGCAGTTCTTC
D gene: .; J gene: TRBJ1-2; V gene: TRBV20-1; clone size: few; CDR3 protein: CSVYGGSLDYGYTF; CDR3 DNA: TGCAGTGTCTACGGGGGTAGTCTGGACTATGGCTACACCTTC
D gene: .; J gene: TRBJ2-1; V gene: TRBV29-1; clone size: few; CDR3 protein: CSVSGGSNEQFF; CDR3 DNA: TGCAGCGTTTCTGGGGGGAGCAATGAGCAGTTCTTC
D gene: .; J gene: TRBJ2-7; V gene: TRBV9; clone size: few; CDR3 protein: CASSRSSRVEAYEQYF; CDR3 DNA: TGTGCCAGCAGTCGTAGCTCGCGGGTGGAAGCCTACGAGCAGTACTTC
D gene: .; J gene: TRBJ2-2; V gene: TRBV6-1; clone size: many; CDR3 protein: CASSPPLGTGELFF; CDR3 DNA: TGTGCCAGCAGTCCTCCGCTTGGCACCGGGGAGCTGTTTTTT
D gene: .; J gene: TRBJ2-3; V gene: TRBV4-3; clone size: .; CDR3 protein: CASSQDVATLPTDTQYF; CDR3 DNA: TGCGCCAGCAGCCAAGATGTGGCGACGCTTCCCACAGATACGCAGTATTTT
D gene: .; J gene: TRBJ2-1; V gene: TRBV9; clone size: few; CDR3 protein: CASSLTNSGSYNEQFF; CDR3 DNA: TGTGCCAGCAGCCTCACCAACTCGGGCTCCTACAATGAGCAGTTCTTC
D gene: .; J gene: TRBJ2-1; V gene: TRBV10-3; clone size: .; CDR3 protein: CAIRARADNEQFF; CDR3 DNA: TGTGCCATCAGGGCCAGAGCTGACAATGAGCAGTTCTTC
D gene: .; J gene: TRBJ2-1; V gene: TRBV3-1; clone size: many; CDR3 protein: CASSQVEKQFF; CDR3 DNA: TGTGCCAGCAGCCAAGTAGAGAAGCAGTTCTTC
D gene: .; J gene: TRBJ1-4; V gene: TRBV10-3; clone size: few; CDR3 protein: CAISEPGRSGEKLFF; CDR3 DNA: TGTGCCATCAGTGAGCCGGGACGGTCGGGGGAAAAACTGTTTTTT
D gene: TRBD1; J gene: TRBJ1-1; V gene: TRBV11-1; clone size: few; CDR3 protein: CASSWDRGENTEAFF; CDR3 DNA: TGTGCCAGCAGCTGGGACAGGGGAGAGAACACTGAAGCTTTCTTT
D gene: TRBD1; J gene: TRBJ1-1; V gene: TRBV11-3; clone size: .; CDR3 protein: CASSFGTESNVIF; CDR3 DNA: TGTGCCAGCAGCTTCGGGACAGAGTCGAATGTGATCTTT
D gene: TRBD1; J gene: TRBJ1-1; V gene: TRBV19; clone size: few; CDR3 protein: CASGQAFLAFF; CDR3 DNA: TGTGCCAGCGGACAGGCCTTTCTGGCTTTCTTT
D gene: TRBD2; J gene: TRBJ2-1; V gene: TRBV4-2; clone size: few; CDR3 protein: CASSYRLAGADEQFF; CDR3 DNA: TGTGCCAGCAGCTACCGACTAGCGGGAGCCGATGAGCAGTTCTTC
D gene: TRBD1; J gene: TRBJ2-7; V gene: TRBV12-3/TRBV12-4; clone size: few; CDR3 protein: CASSFWGRGKYEQYF; CDR3 DNA: TGTGCCAGCAGTTTCTGGGGCAGGGGGAAGTACGAGCAGTACTTC
D gene: .; J gene: TRBJ2-1; V gene: TRBV5-1; clone size: many; CDR3 protein: CASRNPGLSYNEQFF; CDR3 DNA: TGCGCCAGCAGAAACCCGGGACTCTCTTACAATGAGCAGTTCTTC
D gene: .; J gene: TRBJ1-3; V gene: TRBV10-3; clone size: many; CDR3 protein: CAIRGVSGNTIYF; CDR3 DNA: TGTGCCATCCGGGGGGTCTCTGGAAACACCATATATTTT
D gene: .; J gene: TRBJ2-5; V gene: TRBV20-1; clone size: few; CDR3 protein: CSAKGVAGETQYF; CDR3 DNA: TGCAGTGCCAAGGGGGTAGCGGGAGAGACCCAGTACTTC
D gene: .; J gene: TRBJ2-5; V gene: TRBV15; clone size: .; CDR3 protein: CATSSLLGPKRYETQYF; CDR3 DNA: TGTGCCACCAGCAGCCTCTTGGGGCCCAAGAGGTACGAGACCCAGTACTTC
D gene: .; J gene: TRBJ2-1; V gene: TRBV27; clone size: many; CDR3 protein: CASSLGPNEQFF; CDR3 DNA: TGTGCCAGCAGTCTAGGCCCCAACGAGCAGTTCTTC
D gene: .; J gene: TRBJ2-5; V gene: TRBV5-1; clone size: many; CDR3 protein: CASSGETQYF; CDR3 DNA: TGCGCCAGCAGTGGAGAGACCCAGTACTTC
D gene: .; J gene: TRBJ1-2; V gene: TRBV20-1; clone size: many; CDR3 protein: CSARTGRSVGSGYTF; CDR3 DNA: TGCAGTGCTAGAACGGGGCGTTCAGTTGGGAGTGGCTACACCTTC
D gene: TRBD1; J gene: TRBJ2-7; V gene: TRBV4-1; clone size: .; CDR3 protein: CASSPGQGPDEQYF; CDR3 DNA: TGCGCCAGCAGCCCTGGACAGGGGCCCGACGAGCAGTACTTC
D gene: .; J gene: TRBJ2-7; V gene: TRBV5-1; clone size: many; CDR3 protein: CASSLRGTTAYEQYF; CDR3 DNA: TGCGCCAGCAGCTTGAGGGGGACAACCGCCTACGAGCAGTACTTC
D gene: TRBD2; J gene: TRBJ2-1; V gene: TRBV7-2; clone size: many; CDR3 protein: CASSPVAGGRENEQFF; CDR3 DNA: TGTGCCAGCAGCCCCGTAGCGGGAGGGCGAGAAAATGAGCAGTTCTTC
D gene: TRBD1; J gene: TRBJ1-3; V gene: TRBV6-1; clone size: .; CDR3 protein: CASSAGGQGYGNTIYF; CDR3 DNA: TGTGCCAGCAGCGCCGGTGGACAGGGATACGGAAACACCATATATTTT
D gene: .; J gene: TRBJ2-2; V gene: TRBV12-3/TRBV12-4; clone size: many; CDR3 protein: CASSLDGPGELFF; CDR3 DNA: TGTGCCAGCAGTTTAGACGGCCCCGGGGAGCTGTTTTTT
D gene: TRBD2; J gene: TRBJ2-5; V gene: TRBV12-3/TRBV12-4; clone size: .; CDR3 protein: CASSGGGEANF; CDR3 DNA: TGTGCCAGCAGTGGGGGGGGGGAGGCGAACTTC
D gene: .; J gene: TRBJ2-1; V gene: TRBV6-1; clone size: .; CDR3 protein: CASSRMGGQLQYNEQFF; CDR3 DNA: TGTGCCAGCAGTCGCATGGGGGGGCAGTTACAGTACAATGAGCAGTTCTTC
D gene: TRBD2; J gene: TRBJ2-7; V gene: TRBV7-6; clone size: .; CDR3 protein: CASSRVGGTSSYEQYF; CDR3 DNA: TGTGCCAGCAGCCGTGTGGGGGGGACGAGCTCCTACGAGCAGTACTTC
D gene: .; J gene: TRBJ2-1; V gene: TRBV5-1; clone size: many; CDR3 protein: CASSLRQVNSYNEQFF; CDR3 DNA: TGCGCCAGCAGCTTGCGGCAGGTGAACTCCTACAATGAGCAGTTCTTC
D gene: TRBD2; J gene: TRBJ2-7; V gene: TRBV7-2; clone size: .; CDR3 protein: CASSFPLRWGGNYEQYF; CDR3 DNA: TGTGCCAGCAGCTTCCCCCTACGCTGGGGGGGGAACTACGAGCAGTACTTC
D gene: TRBD2; J gene: TRBJ2-1; V gene: TRBV27; clone size: .; CDR3 protein: CASSLGLAVPYNEQFF; CDR3 DNA: TGTGCCAGCAGTTTGGGACTAGCGGTCCCCTACAATGAGCAGTTCTTC
D gene: TRBD1; J gene: TRBJ1-2; V gene: TRBV5-5; clone size: .; CDR3 protein: CASSSDRGRGRGYTF; CDR3 DNA: TGTGCCAGCAGCTCGGACAGGGGGCGCGGAAGAGGCTACACCTTC
D gene: .; J gene: TRBJ2-1; V gene: TRBV29-1; clone size: .; CDR3 protein: CSVEGAVRAKGEQFF; CDR3 DNA: TGCAGCGTTGAGGGAGCGGTTCGGGCTAAGGGTGAGCAGTTCTTC
D gene: .; J gene: TRBJ1-6; V gene: TRBV11-2; clone size: few; CDR3 protein: CASSLVAGGSSYNSPLHF; CDR3 DNA: TGTGCCAGCAGCTTAGTGGCAGGCGGAAGCTCCTATAATTCACCCCTCCACTTT
D gene: .; J gene: TRBJ1-2; V gene: TRBV12-3/TRBV12-4; clone size: .; CDR3 protein: CASSLIGGSYGYTF; CDR3 DNA: TGTGCCAGCAGTTTAATCGGCGGAAGCTATGGCTACACCTTC
D gene: .; J gene: TRBJ2-3; V gene: TRBV29-1; clone size: .; CDR3 protein: CSELAGVGGTDTQYF; CDR3 DNA: TGCAGCGAGTTAGCCGGGGTTGGGGGCACAGATACGCAGTATTTT
D gene: .; J gene: TRBJ2-1; V gene: TRBV7-9; clone size: few; CDR3 protein: CASRLGSGVYNEQFF; CDR3 DNA: TGTGCCAGCAGGTTAGGAAGCGGTGTCTACAATGAGCAGTTCTTC
D gene: TRBD2; J gene: TRBJ2-7; V gene: TRBV11-1; clone size: many; CDR3 protein: CASSSPRLAGEIVDEQYF; CDR3 DNA: TGTGCCAGCAGCTCTCCTAGACTAGCGGGAGAGATAGTCGACGAGCAGTACTTC
D gene: TRBD2; J gene: TRBJ2-1; V gene: TRBV20-1; clone size: .; CDR3 protein: CSARPGLAAYNEQFF; CDR3 DNA: TGCAGTGCCAGGCCGGGACTAGCGGCCTACAATGAGCAGTTCTTC
D gene: TRBD1; J gene: TRBJ1-2; V gene: TRBV6-2/TRBV6-3; clone size: few; CDR3 protein: CASSYPAGGQGYGYTF; CDR3 DNA: TGTGCCAGCAGTTACCCGGCCGGGGGACAGGGCTATGGCTACACCTTC
D gene: TRBD2; J gene: TRBJ2-2; V gene: TRBV6-4; clone size: .; CDR3 protein: CASSQPPGLAGEVFAGELFF; CDR3 DNA: TGTGCCAGCAGTCAGCCCCCGGGACTAGCGGGAGAGGTTTTCGCCGGGGAGCTGTTTTTT
D gene: .; J gene: TRBJ2-1; V gene: TRBV7-9; clone size: .; CDR3 protein: CASTHTGQGADNEQFF; CDR3 DNA: TGTGCCAGCACACACACCGGGCAGGGAGCGGATAATGAGCAGTTCTTC
D gene: TRBD2; J gene: TRBJ2-3; V gene: TRBV20-1; clone size: few; CDR3 protein: CSAGLTSGRPDTQYF; CDR3 DNA: TGCAGTGCTGGGTTGACTAGCGGGAGACCAGATACGCAGTATTTT
D gene: TRBD1; J gene: TRBJ2-7; V gene: TRBV4-1; clone size: few; CDR3 protein: CASSPPGQGREQYF; CDR3 DNA: TGCGCCAGCAGCCCCCCGGGACAGGGGCGCGAGCAGTACTTC
D gene: .; J gene: TRBJ2-7; V gene: TRBV2; clone size: many; CDR3 protein: CASSEQGYEQYF; CDR3 DNA: TGTGCCAGCAGTGAACAAGGATACGAGCAGTACTTC
D gene: TRBD1; J gene: TRBJ2-2; V gene: TRBV5-1; clone size: few; CDR3 protein: CASSLPPGGRELFF; CDR3 DNA: TGCGCCAGCAGCTTGCCGCCAGGGGGTAGGGAGCTGTTTTTT
D gene: TRBD2; J gene: TRBJ2-7; V gene: TRBV20-1; clone size: .; CDR3 protein: CSAGTSGRRPYEQYF; CDR3 DNA: TGCAGTGCGGGGACTAGCGGGCGCCGTCCCTACGAGCAGTACTTC
D gene: TRBD2; J gene: TRBJ2-1; V gene: TRBV14; clone size: few; CDR3 protein: CASSQVKLAGPNEQFF; CDR3 DNA: TGTGCCAGCAGCCAAGTAAAACTAGCGGGACCCAATGAGCAGTTCTTC
D gene: TRBD1; J gene: TRBJ1-1; V gene: TRBV5-1; clone size: few; CDR3 protein: CASSRGQVPEAFF; CDR3 DNA: TGCGCCAGCAGCCGAGGACAGGTACCGGAAGCTTTCTTT
D gene: .; J gene: TRBJ1-2; V gene: TRBV7-8; clone size: .; CDR3 protein: CASILSSGTHYGYTF; CDR3 DNA: TGTGCCAGCATCTTAAGTTCCGGGACGCACTATGGCTACACCTTC
D gene: TRBD1; J gene: TRBJ1-3; V gene: TRBV5-1; clone size: few; CDR3 protein: CASRDRGRGKSGNTIYF; CDR3 DNA: TGCGCCAGTCGGGACAGGGGGCGAGGGAAGTCTGGAAACACCATATATTTT
D gene: TRBD2; J gene: TRBJ2-7; V gene: TRBV20-1; clone size: many; CDR3 protein: CSARSTSGREEQYF; CDR3 DNA: TGCAGTGCGAGGTCCACAAGCGGGAGAGAGGAGCAGTACTTC
D gene: .; J gene: TRBJ2-7; V gene: TRBV7-9; clone size: few; CDR3 protein: CASSFSPASPTEQYF; CDR3 DNA: TGTGCCAGCAGCTTCAGCCCAGCCTCTCCCACCGAGCAGTACTTC
D gene: .; J gene: TRBJ2-1; V gene: TRBV5-5; clone size: many; CDR3 protein: CASSRIGGPTSYNEQFF; CDR3 DNA: TGTGCCAGCAGTCGAATAGGAGGGCCTACCTCCTACAATGAGCAGTTCTTC
D gene: .; J gene: TRBJ2-1; V gene: TRBV11-3; clone size: many; CDR3 protein: CASSFRLVYNEQFF; CDR3 DNA: TGTGCCAGCAGCTTTCGACTAGTCTACAATGAGCAGTTCTTC